This is a list of T cell receptor beta chains from one sample in a study of T cell responses to AZD1222 COVID-19 vaccine. Libraries were prepared by immunoSEQ multiplex PCR; TCRdb keeps only in-frame clonotypes and omits some of them. The sample carries 100,000 or so clones, 85% to 90% recorded once. The sequencing used peripheral blood, collected on day 0 of AZD1222 vaccination. Source of these receptors: an adult in good health. Both conserved end residues are part of each CDR3. A D gene is named only where the DNA matches it firmly. The size of a clone is reported for some rows only, either as once, few or many, or as a class for expanded clones.

V,D,size,J,DNA,CDR3
TRBV7-6,TRBD2,once,TRBJ2-2,TGTGCCAGCAGCTCTCTTCTGGCGGGAGACACTAGTGGGGAGCTGTTTTTT,CASSSLLAGDTSGELFF
TRBV11-1,TRBD2,-,TRBJ2-1,TGTGCCAGCAGCCGGACTAGCGGACAACCGGGCAATGAGCAGTTCTTC,CASSRTSGQPGNEQFF
TRBV28,-,-,TRBJ1-2,TGTGCCAGCAGCTTCATCGGCTACACCTTC,CASSFIGYTF
TRBV4-3,-,-,TRBJ2-4,TGCGCCAGCAGCCAAGGGGGGCAGGGGTTTGCCAAAAACATTCAGTACTTC,CASSQGGQGFAKNIQYF
TRBV28,-,-,TRBJ1-2,TGTGCCAGCATGCTCAGGGGATCTGGTGGCTACACCTTC,CASMLRGSGGYTF
TRBV5-4,-,-,TRBJ1-1,TGTGCCAGCAGCCCTGAGCCACAGGGAGGAACTGAAGCTTTCTTT,CASSPEPQGGTEAFF
TRBV6-5,-,once,TRBJ2-7,TGTGCCAGCAGTTCCCTCCGGGACCCCATTGGCGAGCAGTACTTC,CASSSLRDPIGEQYF
TRBV5-1,-,-,TRBJ1-3,TGCGCCAGCAGCTTAGGACGCTGGGAGTCTGGAAACACCATATATTTT,CASSLGRWESGNTIYF
TRBV2,-,few,TRBJ1-4,TGTGCCACCAACCCTACCACGGAGTTTGGAAAACTGTTTTTT,CATNPTTEFGKLFF
TRBV7-8,TRBD1,few,TRBJ2-2,TGTGCCAGCAGCTTAGCCCCCGGGACAGGAACCCGCACCGGGGAGCTGTTTTTT,CASSLAPGTGTRTGELFF
TRBV5-1,-,-,TRBJ1-5,TGCGCCAGCAGCTTAGGGCCCGGCAGGGGACAGCCCCAGCATTTT,CASSLGPGRGQPQHF
TRBV7-2,-,-,TRBJ2-7,TGTGCCAGCAGCTTAGTGATTACTTCCGAATCCTACGAGCAGTACTTC,CASSLVITSESYEQYF
TRBV5-1,TRBD1,-,TRBJ2-5,TGCGCCAGCAGCTTGGGAAGACAGGGCCAACAAGAGACCCAGTACTTC,CASSLGRQGQQETQYF
TRBV19,TRBD1,-,TRBJ2-7,TGTGCCAGTTCCCAGGGGGGACAGGGACTGTCTTACGAGCAGTACTTC,CASSQGGQGLSYEQYF
TRBV19,-,-,TRBJ2-7,TGTGCCAGTAGTACCTCCGGGAGTTTAGAGCAGTACTTC,CASSTSGSLEQYF
TRBV6-2/TRBV6-3,TRBD1,-,TRBJ1-1,TGTGCCAGCAGTTACATCTCCGGGACAGTGAACACTGAAGCTTTCTTT,CASSYISGTVNTEAFF
TRBV5-1,TRBD1,-,TRBJ1-2,TGCGCCAGCAGCTTGGGGTGGACAGGGGGCAACTATGGCTACACCTTC,CASSLGWTGGNYGYTF
TRBV6-5,-,-,TRBJ2-3,TGTGCCAGCAGTTACGCCGGAGGTACGCAGTATTTT,CASSYAGGTQYF
TRBV9,TRBD2,-,TRBJ2-1,TGTGCCAGCAGCGTAGCACTAGCGGGGAACAATGAGCAGTTCTTC,CASSVALAGNNEQFF
TRBV6-5,TRBD1,-,TRBJ1-1,TGTGCCAGCAGTTACGCTGACAGGGGCGCGAACACTGAAGCTTTCTTT,CASSYADRGANTEAFF
TRBV29-1,-,-,TRBJ2-3,TGCAGCGTTAGTAGACAGTCTAGCACAGATACGCAGTATTTT,CSVSRQSSTDTQYF
TRBV29-1,TRBD2,-,TRBJ2-3,TGCAGCGTTGGGGGGGTAGCGGGAGGATCAGATACGCAGTATTTT,CSVGGVAGGSDTQYF
TRBV19,-,few,TRBJ1-5,TGTGCCAGTAGTACCCGACAAGGCCCGGCGCCCCAGCATTTT,CASSTRQGPAPQHF
TRBV29-1,-,-,TRBJ1-1,TGCAGCGTTGAGGTTGTCCTTGAAGCTTTCTTT,CSVEVVLEAFF
TRBV9,-,-,TRBJ1-1,TGTGCCAGCAGCTTAGAAGGGGACACTGAAGCTTTCTTT,CASSLEGDTEAFF
TRBV2,-,few,TRBJ1-2,TGTGCCAGCAGAGTCGGGGGGGGTATAAACTATGGCTACACCTTC,CASRVGGGINYGYTF
TRBV12-3/TRBV12-4,TRBD2,-,TRBJ2-3,TGTGCCGCACGACTAGCGGGCGAAGATACGCAGTATTTT,CAARLAGEDTQYF
TRBV9,-,-,TRBJ2-1,TGTGCCAGCAGCGTAGCGGGGATCTCCTACAATGAGCAGTTCTTC,CASSVAGISYNEQFF
TRBV6-5,-,-,TRBJ2-1,TGTGCCAGCAGGTTGGGGGGTAATGAGGCCAATGAGCAGTTCTTC,CASRLGGNEANEQFF
TRBV19,-,-,TRBJ1-2,TGTGCCAGTACGTCAGGGAGCTATGGCTACACCTTC,CASTSGSYGYTF
TRBV28,-,-,TRBJ1-1,TGTGCCAGCATTAGGGGAGGCACTGAAGCTTTCTTT,CASIRGGTEAFF
TRBV9,-,-,TRBJ2-3,TGTGCCAGCAGCGTAGCTACGAGGGAAGGTTATACGCAGTATTTT,CASSVATREGYTQYF
TRBV7-2,-,-,TRBJ1-3,TGTGCCAGCAGCTTATCGTCCTCTGGAAACACCATATATTTT,CASSLSSSGNTIYF
TRBV5-5,-,once,TRBJ2-3,TGTGCCAGCAGCTTGAGGCAGCCCAGAGGGACAGATACGCAGTATTTT,CASSLRQPRGTDTQYF
TRBV19,TRBD1,-,TRBJ1-2,TGTGCCAGTACCTCCAGACAGGGGGGAGGCTATGGCTACACCTTC,CASTSRQGGGYGYTF
TRBV28,-,-,TRBJ2-3,TGTGCCAGCGGCTACGGGGGAAGCACAGATACGCAGTATTTT,CASGYGGSTDTQYF
TRBV15,-,-,TRBJ2-7,TGTGCCACCAGCCCCCGCGGGGTCCACTCCTACGAGCAGTACTTC,CATSPRGVHSYEQYF
TRBV10-2,-,few,TRBJ1-1,TGCGCCAGCAGTACGGTCCCATTTGAAGCTTTCTTT,CASSTVPFEAFF
TRBV3-1/TRBV3-2,-,once,TRBJ2-3,TGTGCCAGCAGCCAAGTAGGGCTGGGCACTAGCACAGATACGCAGTATTTT,CASSQVGLGTSTDTQYF
TRBV14,TRBD2,few,TRBJ2-7,TGTGCCAGCAGCCTTGGACTAGGATTCTACGAGCAGTACTTC,CASSLGLGFYEQYF
TRBV15,-,-,TRBJ1-3,TGTGCCACCAGCAGAGATCGGGGTTCTGGAAACACCATATATTTT,CATSRDRGSGNTIYF
TRBV5-1,TRBD2,-,TRBJ2-1,TGCGCCAGCAGCCCCGTAGCGGGAGGGCTCTACAATGAGCAGTTCTTC,CASSPVAGGLYNEQFF
TRBV11-3,TRBD1,-,TRBJ2-2,TGTGCCAGCAGCTTAGCAGGGCAGGGGGCCGGGGAGCTGTTTTTT,CASSLAGQGAGELFF
TRBV2,-,-,TRBJ2-1,TGTGCCAGCAGTCGGAGCGAGGGTGAGCAGTTCTTC,CASSRSEGEQFF
TRBV3-1/TRBV3-2,-,-,TRBJ2-3,TGTGCCAGCAGCCCCTCTCTAGCGCTCTCGAGAGATACGCAGTATTTT,CASSPSLALSRDTQYF
TRBV29-1,-,-,TRBJ1-3,TGCAGCGTTGAGGGGGTCGGGGGCACCATATATTTT,CSVEGVGGTIYF
TRBV3-1/TRBV3-2,TRBD1,few,TRBJ1-6,TGTGCCAGCAGCCGCGGGACAGGGGGCGGGAATTCACCCCTCCACTTT,CASSRGTGGGNSPLHF
TRBV29-1,-,medium-sized,TRBJ2-1,TGCAGCGTTGGAGGACGGGGAGAGGCCAATGAGCAGTTCTTC,CSVGGRGEANEQFF
TRBV2,TRBD1,-,TRBJ2-7,TGTGCCAGCAGTGAAACTCCCGGGACAGGGAGATACGAGCAGTACTTC,CASSETPGTGRYEQYF
TRBV6-1,-,-,TRBJ1-4,TGTGCCAGCAGTGATTTAGGCCTTGGTAATGAAAAACTGTTTTTT,CASSDLGLGNEKLFF
TRBV10-3,-,few,TRBJ2-7,TGTGCCATCAGTGATACGGTTGGCGAGCAGTACTTC,CAISDTVGEQYF
TRBV30,-,few,TRBJ1-1,TGTGCCTGGAGTTGGGCGAACACTGAAGCTTTCTTT,CAWSWANTEAFF
TRBV5-4,-,-,TRBJ1-1,TGTGCCAGCAGCTTGGTCGGGGCAGGGGCTGAAGCTTTCTTT,CASSLVGAGAEAFF
TRBV5-6,-,-,TRBJ1-3,TGTGCCAGCAGCTTGGTCGCAGCTAACACCATATATTTT,CASSLVAANTIYF
TRBV13,TRBD1,-,TRBJ2-5,TGTGCCAGCAGCCGACAGGGGGCAGGGAAGACCCAGTACTTC,CASSRQGAGKTQYF